The clone carrying this T cell receptor (beta chain) has a count of ten or more. Antigen specificity is unknown. Healthy Caucasians, and only they, were the donors. This record comes from a study of identical twins. Whole-study findings and limits: Interpretation of the results relied on cross-sectional statistical analysis and not on following the same donors. Clonotypes of the beta chain that were abundant in cord blood carried fewer insertions (memory repertoires showed none).

MiXCR, applied by TCRdb to the 5' RACE reads, yields one record per CDR3 protein. The sample consists of about 890,000 distinct CDR3 sequences, about 12% of them appearing once. Germline CDR1 and CDR2: MDHEN and SYDVKM. V was pared by 5 bases and J by 3 bases, with 16 bases between. This CDR3 region has 16 residues. The same sample was also used in a study of yellow fever vaccine responses in identical twins. That work states: After vaccination, twins' T cell response reportedly seemed partly convergent, partly personalized.

The chain is built from TRBV28 and TRBJ2-2, with D possibly being TRBD1 (6 bases). This TCR was sampled from a woman aged 18-30 years in good health. Sequences were obtained from PBMCs. The CDR3 reads CASSQTTGNHTGELFF. As DNA, the CDR3 is TGTGCCAGCAGTCAGACGACAGGTAACCACACCGGGGAGCTGTTTTTT.